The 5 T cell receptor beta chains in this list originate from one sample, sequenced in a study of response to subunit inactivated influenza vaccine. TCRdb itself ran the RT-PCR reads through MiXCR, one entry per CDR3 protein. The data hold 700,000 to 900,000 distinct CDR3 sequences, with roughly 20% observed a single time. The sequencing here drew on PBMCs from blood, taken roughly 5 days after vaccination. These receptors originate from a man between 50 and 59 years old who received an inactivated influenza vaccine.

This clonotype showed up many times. The CDR3 DNA sequence: TGTGCCAGCAGCCTCGACCCCACAGATACGCAGTATTTT. Its translation: CASSLDPTDTQYF. The chain joins TRBV7-3 to TRBJ2-3; D not certain. Germline V lookup: CDR1 SGHTA, CDR2 FQGTGA. Trimming shortened V by 5 bases and J by 2 bases, and 8 bases separated the two germline ends. The CDR3 is 13 residues long.

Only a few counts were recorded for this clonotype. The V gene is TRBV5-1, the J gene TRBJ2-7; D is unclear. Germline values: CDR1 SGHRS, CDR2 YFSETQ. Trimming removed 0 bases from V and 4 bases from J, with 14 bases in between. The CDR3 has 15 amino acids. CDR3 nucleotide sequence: TGCGCCAGCAGCTTGGGAGCCGGGTATCGTTACGAGCAGTACTTC. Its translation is CASSLGAGYRYEQYF.

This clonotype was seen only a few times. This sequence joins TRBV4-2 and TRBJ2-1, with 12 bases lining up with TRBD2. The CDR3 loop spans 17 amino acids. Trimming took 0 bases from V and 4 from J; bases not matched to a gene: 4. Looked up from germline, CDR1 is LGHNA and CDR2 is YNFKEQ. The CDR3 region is CASSQEGLAGYYNEQFF. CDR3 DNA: TGTGCCAGCAGCCAAGAGGGACTAGCGGGCTATTACAATGAGCAGTTCTTC.

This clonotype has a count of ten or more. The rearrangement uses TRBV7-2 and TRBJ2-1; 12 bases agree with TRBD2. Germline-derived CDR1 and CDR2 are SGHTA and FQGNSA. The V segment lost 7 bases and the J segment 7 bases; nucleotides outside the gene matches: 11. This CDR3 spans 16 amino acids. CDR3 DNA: TGTGCCAGCAACCAAAGACTAGCGGGAGTCTCAAATGAGCAGTTCTTC. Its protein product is CASNQRLAGVSNEQFF.

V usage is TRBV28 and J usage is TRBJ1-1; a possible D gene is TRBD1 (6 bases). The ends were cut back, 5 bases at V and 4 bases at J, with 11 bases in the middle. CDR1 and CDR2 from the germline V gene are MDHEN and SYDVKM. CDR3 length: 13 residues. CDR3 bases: TGTGCCAGCAGTCCCGACAGGTTCACTGAAGCTTTCTTT. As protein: CASSPDRFTEAFF.